This entry describes one T cell receptor beta chain. The specificity of this receptor is unknown. No clone much larger than this one lies a single base away; base qualities are absent. The CDR3 contains 15 residues, cysteine and phenylalanine counted. The CDR3 DNA has 45 bases and is translated from base 1. Trimming takes 0 bases off V and 9 bases off J; junction bases not matched to a gene: 7. Taken from the germline V gene, the CDR1 and CDR2 loops are SGHRS and YFSETQ. What this sample's treatment or condition label stands for: allogeneic hematopoietic cell transplantation with graft depleted of TCRalphabeta T cells and CD19 B cells. TCRalphabeta/CD19-depleted allogeneic hematopoietic cell grafts were given to the transplant recipients, all of whom were children. The method behind the library was PCR. Sequencing instrument: Illumina HiSeq 2500. Molecular barcoding was employed in the preparation of TCR libraries, with unique molecular identifiers being used to normalize TCRbeta repertoire quantification. TCRdb reprocessing: public reads trimmed at Q25 with fastp, clones called with MiXCR, in-frame beta chains kept. Identical CDR3 proteins give one entry, which carries the most common genes and DNA. This sample holds 540,000 or so distinct CDR3 sequences; under 30% were observed only once. The ten largest account for over 12% of the sample.

These data come from a study of T-cell reconstitution after alpha-beta-depleted transplantation in children (dated by TCRdb to the mid-2010s). For context, the study as a whole: The study quantitatively tracked T-cell immune reconstitution after TCRalphabeta/CD19-depleted allogeneic hematopoietic cell transplantation in children using TCR repertoire profiling.

Overall study outcomes, separate from this receptor: Over the following months the frequencies of hyperexpanded clones went down, and after one year T-cell counts and TCRbeta diversity were mostly credited to newly produced T cells. In some patients, the high TCRbeta diversity seen at day 60 was put down to recipient T cells and intrathymic progenitors that had survived conditioning. The apparently early recovery of alphabetaT-cell counts about two months after transplant reportedly depended on only several hundred rapidly expanded clones that came from non-depleted graft cells.

This specimen was PBMCs, mostly from graft donor cells, taken 360 days after TCRalphabeta/CD19-depleted stem cell transplant. The clonotype originates from a boy under two years old who had a stem cell transplant for acute myeloid leukemia, so the T cells may come from the graft donor. The V and J genes are TRBV5-1 and TRBJ2-4; 9 bases in the junction line up with TRBD1. The CDR3 has the sequence CASSLEGTGYSIQYF. In nucleotide form, the sequence is TGCGCCAGCAGCTTGGAAGGGACAGGGTATAGCATTCAGTACTTC.